The subject of this entry is one T cell receptor (beta chain). Its antigen is as yet unknown. From 500 ng of total RNA, TCR beta-specific cDNA was reverse-transcribed using a constant-region primer. Three-round nested multiplex PCR performed with slightly modified ARM-PCR produced the TCR beta libraries. A C-beta reverse primer was combined with TRBV1-TRBV30 forward primers in the first two PCR rounds, and each round had 10 cycles. TCRdb reprocessed the multiplex PCR reads via MiXCR and lists one record per CDR3 protein. The sample holds approximately 300,000 distinct CDR3 sequences, 60% to 80% seen once. This sample stems from a study of tumor-infiltrating lymphocytes in primary liver carcinoma. On the study more broadly: The study reported T1-T3 N0M0 tumors spanning 4.2 to 10 cm.

The study's findings and limits: Tumor specimens were characterized by a significantly higher top-250-clone fraction than blood (p = 0.039). Bulk unsorted sampling precluded comparing CD4+ and CD8+ repertoires. Pairs of tumor regions overlapped more than tumor-adjacent and tumor-blood pairs did.

They got blood RNA out of unsorted whole blood and also pulled out germline DNA. This CDR3 has 16 amino acids. The junction had 9 bases not matched to a gene; V was cut back by 5 bases and J by 2 bases. The V gene's germline CDR1 is PRHDT and CDR2 FYEKMQ (reference sequence). This TCR came from a man aged 40-55 years with primary liver carcinoma and hepatitis B virus infection. Sequencing used peripheral blood. This rearrangement joins TRBV13 to TRBJ2-3; 8 nucleotides line up with TRBD1. CDR3 in amino acids: CASSDKDRATTDTQYF. DNA for the CDR3: TGTGCCAGCAGCGACAAGGACAGGGCGACCACAGATACGCAGTATTTT.